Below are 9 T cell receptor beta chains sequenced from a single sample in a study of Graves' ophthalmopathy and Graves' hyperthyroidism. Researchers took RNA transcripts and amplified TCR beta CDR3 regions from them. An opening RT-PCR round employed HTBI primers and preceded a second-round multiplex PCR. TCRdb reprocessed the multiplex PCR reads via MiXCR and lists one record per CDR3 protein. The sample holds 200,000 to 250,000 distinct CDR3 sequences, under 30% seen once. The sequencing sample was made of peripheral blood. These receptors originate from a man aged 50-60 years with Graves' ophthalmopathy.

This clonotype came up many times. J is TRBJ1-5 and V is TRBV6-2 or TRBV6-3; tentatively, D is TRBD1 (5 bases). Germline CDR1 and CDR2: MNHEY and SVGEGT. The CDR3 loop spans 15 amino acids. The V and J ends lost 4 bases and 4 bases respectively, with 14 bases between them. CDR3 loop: CASSSRGVINQPQHF. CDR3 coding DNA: TGTGCCAGCAGTTCCAGAGGGGTGATTAATCAGCCCCAGCATTTT.

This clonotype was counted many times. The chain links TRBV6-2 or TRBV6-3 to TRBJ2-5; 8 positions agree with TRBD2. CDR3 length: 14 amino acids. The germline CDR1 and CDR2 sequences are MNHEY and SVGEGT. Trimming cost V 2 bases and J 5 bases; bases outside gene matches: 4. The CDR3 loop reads CASSYVAGRETQYF. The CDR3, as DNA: TGTGCCAGCAGTTACGTAGCGGGAAGGGAGACCCAGTACTTC.

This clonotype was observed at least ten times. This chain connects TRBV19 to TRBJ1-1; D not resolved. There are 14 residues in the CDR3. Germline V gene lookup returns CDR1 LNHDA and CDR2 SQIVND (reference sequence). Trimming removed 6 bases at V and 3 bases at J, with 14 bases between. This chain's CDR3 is CASSPLGEHTEAFF. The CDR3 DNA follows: TGTGCCAGTAGCCCTCTCGGGGAACACACTGAAGCTTTCTTT.

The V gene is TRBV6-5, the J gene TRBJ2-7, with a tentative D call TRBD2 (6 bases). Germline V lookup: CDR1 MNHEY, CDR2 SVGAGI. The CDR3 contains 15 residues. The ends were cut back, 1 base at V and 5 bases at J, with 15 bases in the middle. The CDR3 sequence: CASSYYVRGSDEQYF. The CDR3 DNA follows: TGTGCCAGCAGTTACTACGTTCGGGGGAGCGACGAGCAGTACTTC.

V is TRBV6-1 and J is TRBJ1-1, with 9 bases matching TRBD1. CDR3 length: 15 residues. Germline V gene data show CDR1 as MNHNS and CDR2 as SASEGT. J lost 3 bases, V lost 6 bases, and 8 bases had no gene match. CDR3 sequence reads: CASSRDRAKDTEAFF. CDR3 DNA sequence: TGTGCCAGCAGCCGGGACAGGGCGAAGGACACTGAAGCTTTCTTT.

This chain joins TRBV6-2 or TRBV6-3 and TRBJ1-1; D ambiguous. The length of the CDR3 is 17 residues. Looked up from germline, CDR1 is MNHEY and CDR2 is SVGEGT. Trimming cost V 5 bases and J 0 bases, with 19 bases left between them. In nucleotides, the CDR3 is TGTGCCAGCAGTCCCTGGGGAAGGGCGCACCTGAACACTGAAGCTTTCTTT. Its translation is CASSPWGRAHLNTEAFF.

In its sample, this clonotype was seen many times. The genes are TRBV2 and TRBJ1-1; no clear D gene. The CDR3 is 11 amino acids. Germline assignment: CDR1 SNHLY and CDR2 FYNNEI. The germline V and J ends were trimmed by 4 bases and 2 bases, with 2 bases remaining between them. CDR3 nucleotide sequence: TGTGCCAGCAGTGTAAACACTGAAGCTTTCTTT. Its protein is CASSVNTEAFF.

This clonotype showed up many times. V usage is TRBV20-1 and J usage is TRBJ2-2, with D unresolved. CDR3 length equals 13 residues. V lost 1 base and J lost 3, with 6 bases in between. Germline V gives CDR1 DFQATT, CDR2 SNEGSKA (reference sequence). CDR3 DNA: TGCAGTGCTAGAGTTCGGGACACCGGGGAGCTGTTTTTT. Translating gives CSARVRDTGELFF.

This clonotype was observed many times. The CDR3: CASSGDFLAKNIQYF. The CDR3 nucleotides read TGTGCCAGCAGTGGGGACTTCCTAGCCAAAAACATTCAGTACTTC. The chain joins TRBV2 to TRBJ2-4; D might be TRBD2 (6 bases). From germline, CDR1 is SNHLY and CDR2 FYNNEI. The germline V and J ends were trimmed by 4 bases and 0 bases, with 10 bases remaining between them. The CDR3 loop spans 15 amino acids.